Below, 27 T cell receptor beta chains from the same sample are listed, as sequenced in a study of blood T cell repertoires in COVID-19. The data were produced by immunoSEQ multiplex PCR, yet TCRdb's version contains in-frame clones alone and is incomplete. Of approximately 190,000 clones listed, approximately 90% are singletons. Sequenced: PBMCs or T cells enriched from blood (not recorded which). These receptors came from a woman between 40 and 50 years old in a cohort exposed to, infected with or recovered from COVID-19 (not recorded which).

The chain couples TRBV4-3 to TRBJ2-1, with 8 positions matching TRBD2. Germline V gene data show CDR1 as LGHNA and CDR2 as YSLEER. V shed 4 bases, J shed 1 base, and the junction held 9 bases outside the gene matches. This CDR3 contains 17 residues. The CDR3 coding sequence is TGCGCCAGCAGCCCCTCGGGTAGCGGGAAATCCTACAATGAGCAGTTCTTC. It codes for CASSPSGSGKSYNEQFF.

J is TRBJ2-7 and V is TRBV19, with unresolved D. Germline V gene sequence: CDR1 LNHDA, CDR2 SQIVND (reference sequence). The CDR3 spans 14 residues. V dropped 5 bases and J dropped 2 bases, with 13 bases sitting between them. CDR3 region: CASSLVDTAYEQYF. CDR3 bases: TGTGCCAGTAGTCTCGTTGACACCGCCTACGAGCAGTACTTC.

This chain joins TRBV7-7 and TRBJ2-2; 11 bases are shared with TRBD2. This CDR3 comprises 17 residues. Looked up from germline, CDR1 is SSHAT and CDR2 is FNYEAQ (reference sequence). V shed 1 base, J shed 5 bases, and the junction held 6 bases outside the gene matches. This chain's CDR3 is CASSLEQRLAGTGELFF. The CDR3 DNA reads TGTGCCAGCAGCTTAGAACAGAGACTAGCGGGAACCGGGGAGCTGTTTTTT.

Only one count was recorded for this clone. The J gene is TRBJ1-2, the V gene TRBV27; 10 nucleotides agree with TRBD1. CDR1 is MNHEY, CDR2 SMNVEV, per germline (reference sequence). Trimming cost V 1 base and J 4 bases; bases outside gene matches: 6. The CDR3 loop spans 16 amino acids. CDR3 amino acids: CASSLLGTGVSYGYTF. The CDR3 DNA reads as TGTGCCAGCAGTTTATTGGGGACAGGGGTATCCTATGGCTACACCTTC.

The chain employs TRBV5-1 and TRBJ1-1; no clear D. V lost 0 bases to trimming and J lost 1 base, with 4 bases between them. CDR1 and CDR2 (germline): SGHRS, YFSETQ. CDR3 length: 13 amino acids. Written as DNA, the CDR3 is TGCGCCAGCAGCTTGGCTACGAACACTGAAGCTTTCTTT. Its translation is CASSLATNTEAFF.

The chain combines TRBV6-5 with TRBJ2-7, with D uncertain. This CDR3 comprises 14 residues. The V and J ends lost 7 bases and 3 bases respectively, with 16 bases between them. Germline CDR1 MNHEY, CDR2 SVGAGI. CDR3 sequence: CASTQTRVNYEQYF. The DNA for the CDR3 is TGTGCCAGCACCCAAACCCGGGTAAACTACGAGCAGTACTTC.

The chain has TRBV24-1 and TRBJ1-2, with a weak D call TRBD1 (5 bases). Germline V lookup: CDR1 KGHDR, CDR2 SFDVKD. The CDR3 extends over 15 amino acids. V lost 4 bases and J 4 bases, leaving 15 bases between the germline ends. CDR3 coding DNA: TGTGCCACCAGTGACCCAGACCAAAGGGGCTATGGCTACACCTTC. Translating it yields CATSDPDQRGYGYTF.

CDR3 region: CASSLSGAGANVLTF. In nucleotides, the CDR3 is TGCGCCAGCAGCTTATCAGGGGCTGGGGCCAACGTCCTGACTTTC. The rearrangement uses TRBV5-1 and TRBJ2-6; D perhaps matches TRBD1 (6 bases). This CDR3 region has 15 residues. V was clipped by 2 bases and J by 2 bases, with 8 bases between them. Germline V gives CDR1 SGHRS, CDR2 YFSETQ.

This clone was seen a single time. The CDR3 nucleotides are TGTGCCAGCAGCACGCGGACAGCTGGGGCCAACGTCCTGACTTTC. It translates to CASSTRTAGANVLTF. The chain links TRBV3-1 (or the pseudogene TRBV3-2) to TRBJ2-6, with a possible D match to TRBD1 (6 bases). There are 15 residues in the CDR3. The V gene's germline CDR1 is LGHDT and CDR2 YNNKEL (reference sequence). The germline V and J ends were trimmed by 5 bases and 2 bases, with 10 bases remaining between them.

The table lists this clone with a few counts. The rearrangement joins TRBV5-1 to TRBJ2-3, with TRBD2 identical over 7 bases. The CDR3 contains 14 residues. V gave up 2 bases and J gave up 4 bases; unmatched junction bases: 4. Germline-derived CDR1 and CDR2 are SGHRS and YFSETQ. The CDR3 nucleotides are TGCGCCAGCAGCTTCGGACGGGAGGCAGATACGCAGTATTTT. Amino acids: CASSFGREADTQYF.

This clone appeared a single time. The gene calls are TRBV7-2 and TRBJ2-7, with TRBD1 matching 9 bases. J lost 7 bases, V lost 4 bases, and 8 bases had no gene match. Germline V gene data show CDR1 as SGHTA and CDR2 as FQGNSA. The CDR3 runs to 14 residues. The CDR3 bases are TGTGCCAGCAGCTCCCAACCCGGACAGGGGGAGCAGTACTTC. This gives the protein CASSSQPGQGEQYF.

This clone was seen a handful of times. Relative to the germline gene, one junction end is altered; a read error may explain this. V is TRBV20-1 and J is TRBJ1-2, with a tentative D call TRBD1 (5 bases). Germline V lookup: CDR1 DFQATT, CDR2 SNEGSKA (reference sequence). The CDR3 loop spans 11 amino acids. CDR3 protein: CSAEWNGAGLF. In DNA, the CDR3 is TGCAGTGCCGAGTGGAATGGGGCCGGGCTTTTT.

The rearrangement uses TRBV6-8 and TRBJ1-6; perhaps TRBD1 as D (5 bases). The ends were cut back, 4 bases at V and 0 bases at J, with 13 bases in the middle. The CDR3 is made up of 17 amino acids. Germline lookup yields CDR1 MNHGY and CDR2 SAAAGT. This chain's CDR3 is CASSWSGGISYNSPLHF. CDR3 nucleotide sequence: TGTGCCAGCAGTTGGTCGGGGGGAATCTCCTATAATTCACCCCTCCACTTT.

CDR3 DNA sequence: TGTGCCAGCAGCGTGATAGGCAGGGAGAACACTGAAGCTTTCTTT. Its translation: CASSVIGRENTEAFF. This chain links TRBV5-4 with TRBJ1-1, with a possible D match to TRBD1 (5 bases). V gave up 4 bases and J gave up 1 base, with 14 bases separating them. Germline V CDR1 and CDR2: SGHNT, YYREEE (reference sequence). The CDR3 consists of 15 residues.

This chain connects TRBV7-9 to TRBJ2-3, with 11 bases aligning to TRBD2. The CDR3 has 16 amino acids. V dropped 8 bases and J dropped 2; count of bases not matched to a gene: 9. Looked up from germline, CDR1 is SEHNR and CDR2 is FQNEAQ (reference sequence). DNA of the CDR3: TGTGCCAGCGCCCTGCTAGCGGGGGGTCTCACAGATACGCAGTATTTT. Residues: CASALLAGGLTDTQYF. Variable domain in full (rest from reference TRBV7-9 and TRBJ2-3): DTGVSQNPRHKITKRGQNVTFRCDPISEHNRLYWYRQTLGQGPEFLTYFQNEAQLEKSRLLSDRFSAERPKGSFSTLEIQRTEQGDSAMYLCASALLAGGLTDTQYFGPGTRLTVL.

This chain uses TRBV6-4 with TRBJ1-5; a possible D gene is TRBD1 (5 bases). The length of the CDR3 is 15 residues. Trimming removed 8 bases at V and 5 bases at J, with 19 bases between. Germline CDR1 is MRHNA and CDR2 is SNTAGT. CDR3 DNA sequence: TGTGCCAGCGACCGTGCCGGGGGGAGAGATCAGCCCCAGCATTTT. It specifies CASDRAGGRDQPQHF.

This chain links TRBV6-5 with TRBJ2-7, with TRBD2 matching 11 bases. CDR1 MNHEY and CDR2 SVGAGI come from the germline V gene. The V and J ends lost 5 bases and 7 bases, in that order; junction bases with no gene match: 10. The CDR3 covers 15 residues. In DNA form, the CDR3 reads TGTGCCAGCAGTCACACTAGCGGGGGATCCGGGGAGCAGTACTTC. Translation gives CASSHTSGGSGEQYF.

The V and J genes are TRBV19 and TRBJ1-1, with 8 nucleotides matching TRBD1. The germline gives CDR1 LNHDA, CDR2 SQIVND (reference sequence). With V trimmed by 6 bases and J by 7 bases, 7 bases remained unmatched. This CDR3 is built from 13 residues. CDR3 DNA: TGTGCCAGTAGCCGACAGGGGTTGCGTGAAGCTTTCTTT. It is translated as CASSRQGLREAFF.

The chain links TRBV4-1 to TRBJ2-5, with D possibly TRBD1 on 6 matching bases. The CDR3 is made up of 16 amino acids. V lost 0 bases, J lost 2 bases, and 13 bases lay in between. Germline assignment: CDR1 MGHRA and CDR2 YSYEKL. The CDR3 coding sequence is TGCGCCAGCAGCCAAGAATCGGGGACACTACAAGAGACCCAGTACTTC. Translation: CASSQESGTLQETQYF.

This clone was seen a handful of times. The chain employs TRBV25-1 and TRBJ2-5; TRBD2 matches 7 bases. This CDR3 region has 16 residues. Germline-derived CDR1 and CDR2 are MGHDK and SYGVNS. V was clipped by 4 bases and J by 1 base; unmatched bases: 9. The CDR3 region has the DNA TGTGCCAGCAGTGTCTCTCCGGGACTATTCCAAGAGACCCAGTACTTC. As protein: CASSVSPGLFQETQYF.

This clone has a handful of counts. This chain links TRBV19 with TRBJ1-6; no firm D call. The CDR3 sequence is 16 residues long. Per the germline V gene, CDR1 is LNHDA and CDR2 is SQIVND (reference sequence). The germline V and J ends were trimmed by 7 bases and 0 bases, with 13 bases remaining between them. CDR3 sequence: CASTTRPSSYNSPLHF. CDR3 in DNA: TGTGCCAGTACCACTAGGCCGAGCTCCTATAATTCACCCCTCCACTTT.

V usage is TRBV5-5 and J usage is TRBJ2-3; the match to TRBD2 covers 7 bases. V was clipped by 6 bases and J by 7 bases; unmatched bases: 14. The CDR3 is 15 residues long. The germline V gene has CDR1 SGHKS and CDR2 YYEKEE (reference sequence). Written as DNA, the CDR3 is TGTGCCAGCACCCTGGCGGCGGGGGTTATTAATACGCAGTATTTT. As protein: CASTLAAGVINTQYF.

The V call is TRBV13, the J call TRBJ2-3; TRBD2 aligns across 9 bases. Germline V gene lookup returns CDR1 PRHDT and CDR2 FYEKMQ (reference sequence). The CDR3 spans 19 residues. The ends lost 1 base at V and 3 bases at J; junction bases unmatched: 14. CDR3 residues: CASSLVPAGGPGATDTQYF. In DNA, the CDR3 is TGTGCCAGCAGCTTAGTTCCGGCGGGAGGGCCGGGAGCGACAGATACGCAGTATTTT. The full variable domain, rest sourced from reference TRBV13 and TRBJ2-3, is AAGVIQSPRHLIKEKRETATLKCYPIPRHDTVYWYQQGPGQDPQFLISFYEKMQSDKGSIPDRFSAQQFSDYHSELNMSSLELGDSALYFCASSLVPAGGPGATDTQYFGPGTRLTVL.

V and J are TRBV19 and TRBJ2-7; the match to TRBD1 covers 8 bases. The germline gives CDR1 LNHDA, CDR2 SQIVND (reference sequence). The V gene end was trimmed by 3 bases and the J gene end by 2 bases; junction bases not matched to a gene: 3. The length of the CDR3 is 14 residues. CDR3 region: CASSIMTGAYEQYF. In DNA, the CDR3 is TGTGCCAGTAGTATCATGACAGGGGCCTACGAGCAGTACTTC.

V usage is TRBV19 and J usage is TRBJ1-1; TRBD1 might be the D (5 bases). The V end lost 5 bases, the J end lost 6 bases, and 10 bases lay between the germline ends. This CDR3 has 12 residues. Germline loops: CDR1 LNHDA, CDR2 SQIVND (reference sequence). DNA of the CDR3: TGTGCCAGTAGTCGACGGGGGGCTGAAGCTTTCTTT. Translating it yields CASSRRGAEAFF.

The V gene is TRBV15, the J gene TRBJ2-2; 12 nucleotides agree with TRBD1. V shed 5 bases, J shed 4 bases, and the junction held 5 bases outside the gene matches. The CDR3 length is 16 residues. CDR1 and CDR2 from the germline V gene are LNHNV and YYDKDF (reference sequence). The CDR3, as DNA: TGTGCCACCAGCGTCGGGACAGGGGGCTTCACCGGGGAGCTGTTTTTT. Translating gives CATSVGTGGFTGELFF.

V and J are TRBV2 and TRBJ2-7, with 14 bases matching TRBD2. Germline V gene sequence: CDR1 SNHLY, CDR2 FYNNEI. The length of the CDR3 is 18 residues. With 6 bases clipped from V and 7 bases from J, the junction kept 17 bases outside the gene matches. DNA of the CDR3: TGTGCCAGCAGCCCCGCCTACGGGACTAGCGGGAGTCTGGAGGAGCAGTACTTC. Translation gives CASSPAYGTSGSLEEQYF.